The 11 T cell receptor beta chains below come from one sample, sequenced in a study of blood T cell repertoires in COVID-19 (dated by TCRdb to 2019 to 2021). The library relied on the immunoSEQ multiplex PCR assay. This immuneACCESS table, as held by TCRdb, lists in-frame sequences with V and J called but not all clones. Of the missing ones, under half trace to an unresolved V gene in checked studies; the others have no known cause. The sample has a few hundred thousand clones on record, 70% to 90% of them singletons. The ten biggest clones cover roughly 13% of the sample. Sequenced sample: peripheral blood. The receptor source for this set is a woman in her forties or fifties with COVID-19, enrolled during active disease.

This chain uses TRBV7-9 with TRBJ1-2; 7 nucleotides align to TRBD1. The CDR3 sequence is 13 residues long. The germline gives CDR1 SEHNR, CDR2 FQNEAQ (reference sequence). J gave up 3 bases and V 6 bases, and 4 bases lay outside the gene matches. CDR3 in DNA: TGTGCCAGCAGGCAGGGGGAAGACTATGGCTACACCTTC. This encodes CASRQGEDYGYTF.

This clone occurred once. This chain joins TRBV5-1 and TRBJ1-2; D perhaps matches TRBD1 (5 bases). The V gene lost 4 bases and the J gene lost 6 bases, with 10 bases spanning the gap. The CDR3 extends over 12 amino acids. Per germline, CDR1 SGHRS and CDR2 YFSETQ. The CDR3 DNA reads as TGCGCCAGCAGCCGCCCGGGGGATGGCTACACCTTC. Its translation is CASSRPGDGYTF.

The chain is built from TRBV24-1 and TRBJ1-5; D may be TRBD1 (5 bases). Trimming took 2 bases from V and 4 from J, leaving 8 bases between them. Germline lookup yields CDR1 KGHDR and CDR2 SFDVKD. CDR3 length equals 14 residues. CDR3 sequence reads: CATSDSKGNQPQHF. CDR3 sequence (DNA): TGTGCCACCAGTGATTCCAAGGGGAATCAGCCCCAGCATTTT.

The CDR3 coding sequence is TGTGCCAGCAGTGACCCAGACAGGGGGTGGTACAATGAGCAGTTCTTC. It specifies CASSDPDRGWYNEQFF. V is TRBV6-1 and J is TRBJ2-1; 9 positions match TRBD1. The CDR3 loop spans 16 amino acids. With V trimmed by 3 bases and J by 4 bases, 7 bases remained unmatched. Germline V gives CDR1 MNHNS, CDR2 SASEGT.

Only a few counts were recorded for this clone. This chain links TRBV6-5 with TRBJ1-2, with D unresolved. In germline, CDR1 is MNHEY, CDR2 SVGAGI. CDR3 length: 13 residues. The chain's CDR3 is CATYSLTHYGYTF. DNA of the CDR3: TGTGCGACCTACAGCTTAACTCACTATGGCTACACCTTC.

The CDR3 region has the DNA TGTGCCAGTAGTTCTACAGGGCATAGCAATCAGCCCCAGCATTTT. As protein: CASSSTGHSNQPQHF. The chain joins TRBV19 to TRBJ1-5; D is perhaps TRBD1 (6 bases). Trimming took 5 bases from V and 0 from J, leaving 11 bases between them. The CDR3 totals 15 residues. The V gene's germline CDR1 is LNHDA and CDR2 SQIVND (reference sequence).

The chain is built from TRBV10-3 and TRBJ2-7; maybe TRBD2 (5 bases). Germline V gives CDR1 ENHRY, CDR2 SYGVKD. The V end lost 2 bases, the J end lost 4 bases, and 12 bases lay between the germline ends. This CDR3 spans 14 amino acids. DNA of the CDR3: TGTGCCATCAGTGAGAGAGGGATAAAGTACGAGCAGTACTTC. Translated, it gives CAISERGIKYEQYF.

Concerning this clone: At the DNA level, this CDR3 is encoded by other sequences in the same sample as well. The genes are TRBV7-3 and TRBJ2-1; TRBD2 aligns across 10 bases. Germline V gene data show CDR1 as SGHTA and CDR2 as FQGTGA. V lost 0 bases and J lost 1; bases outside the gene matches: 0. The CDR3 has 16 amino acids. The CDR3: CASSLTSGGSYNEQFF. CDR3 nucleotide sequence: TGTGCCAGCAGCTTAACTAGCGGGGGGTCCTACAATGAGCAGTTCTTC. The full variable domain, rest sourced from reference TRBV7-3 and TRBJ2-1, is GAGVSQTPSNKVTEKGKYVELRCDPISGHTALYWYRQSLGQGPEFLIYFQGTGAADDSGLPNDRFFAVRPEGSVSTLKIQRTERGDSAVYLCASSLTSGGSYNEQFFGPGTRLTVL.

The genes are TRBV12-5 and TRBJ2-7; 10 bases line up with TRBD2. The CDR3 extends over 17 amino acids. The V gene end was trimmed by 2 bases and the J gene end by 0 bases; junction bases not matched to a gene: 7. CDR1 LGHNT and CDR2 FRNRAP come from the germline V gene. In nucleotides, the CDR3 is TGTGCTAGTGGTTTGACCCTTCTAGCGGGGGTCTCCTACGAGCAGTACTTC. Translated: CASGLTLLAGVSYEQYF.

V and J are TRBV4-1 and TRBJ2-3, with D perhaps TRBD1 (5 bases). This CDR3 region has 12 residues. Germline CDR1 MGHRA, CDR2 YSYEKL. The ends were cut back, 6 bases at V and 2 bases at J, with 6 bases in the middle. CDR3 region: CASRGLTDTQYF. In DNA, the CDR3 is TGCGCCAGCAGGGGGCTCACAGATACGCAGTATTTT.

The V gene is TRBV10-3, the J gene TRBJ1-1, with TRBD1 as a possible D gene (5 bases). V was shortened by 8 bases and J by 6 bases, with 10 bases between the two germline ends. Germline loops: CDR1 ENHRY, CDR2 SYGVKD. This CDR3 contains 11 residues. The CDR3 nucleotides read TGTGCCATCGCCTCGGGGGCTGAAGCTTTCTTT. Its translation is CAIASGAEAFF.